The 32 T cell receptor beta chains given below trace back to one sample, sequenced in a study of shared clonotypes between healthy human individuals. Some clones are missing from TCRdb's copy, which holds only in-frame ones; the method was immunoSEQ multiplex PCR. The sample records some 2,000,000 clones, roughly 94% being singletons. Sequencing used naive CD4+ T cells sorted from blood. The sample's subset: CD45RA+ positively selected. Receptor source: a man aged 18 to 30 in good health.

J is TRBJ2-3 and V is TRBV6-6; a weak D match, TRBD2 (6 bases). The CDR3 length is 13 residues. Germline CDR1 MNHNY, CDR2 SVGAGI (reference sequence). Trimming shortened V by 4 bases and J by 4 bases, and 9 bases separated the two germline ends. CDR3 coding DNA: TGTGCCAGCAGTTCCCCTAGCGCAGATACGCAGTATTTT. Encoded protein: CASSSPSADTQYF.

The chain couples TRBV30 to TRBJ2-3; no reliable D call. The germline gives CDR1 GTSNPN, CDR2 SVGIG (reference sequence). Trimming took 6 bases from V and 6 from J, leaving 13 bases between them. The CDR3 has 12 amino acids. DNA for the CDR3: TGTGCCTGCTGGAGCGTGACGGATACGCAGTATTTT. Translated: CACWSVTDTQYF. Together with reference TRBV30 and TRBJ2-3, the CDR3 gives the full variable domain: SQTIHQWPATLVQPVGSPLSLECTVEGTSNPNLYWYRQAAGRGLQLLFYSVGIGQISSEVPQNLSASRPQDRQFILSSKKLLLSDSGFYLCACWSVTDTQYFGPGTRLTVL.

The chain carries TRBV7-2 and TRBJ2-5; 12 bases map to TRBD2. V gave up 5 bases and J gave up 5 bases; unmatched junction bases: 12. The germline V gene has CDR1 SGHTA and CDR2 FQGNSA. The CDR3 covers 17 residues. The CDR3 is CASSPRPSGRAGETQYF. The CDR3 DNA reads as TGTGCCAGCAGCCCAAGGCCTAGCGGGAGGGCTGGGGAGACCCAGTACTTC. Drawing the rest from reference TRBV7-2 and TRBJ2-5, the complete variable domain is GAGVSQSPSNKVTEKGKDVELRCDPISGHTALYWYRQSLGQGLEFLIYFQGNSAPDKSGLPSDRFSAERTGGSVSTLTIQRTQQEDSAVYLCASSPRPSGRAGETQYFGPGTRLLVL.

The chain links TRBV6-1 to TRBJ1-6; D is ambiguous. The CDR3 extends over 13 amino acids. In germline, CDR1 is MNHNS, CDR2 SASEGT. V was clipped by 3 bases and J by 12 bases, with 12 bases between them. In DNA, the CDR3 is TGTGCCAGCAGTGAGTACCCAGCGTTACCCCTCCACTTT. This sequence encodes CASSEYPALPLHF.

V usage is TRBV19 and J usage is TRBJ1-1; 9 bases map to TRBD1. CDR1 and CDR2 (germline): LNHDA, SQIVND (reference sequence). The CDR3 is 14 amino acids. Trimming cost V 6 bases and J 5 bases; bases outside gene matches: 7. CDR3 sequence (DNA): TGTGCCAGTAGGCCATTACAGGGGGCGACTGAAGCTTTCTTT. Translating it yields CASRPLQGATEAFF.

The chain couples TRBV25-1 to TRBJ2-1, with 10 bases fitting TRBD1. V gave up 4 bases and J gave up 5 bases; unmatched junction bases: 2. CDR3 size: 14 residues. Germline loops: CDR1 MGHDK, CDR2 SYGVNS. CDR3 in DNA: TGTGCCAGCAGTGGAGACAGGGGGCACAATGAGCAGTTCTTC. Translating it yields CASSGDRGHNEQFF.

This CDR3 reads CASSLEPLQFPGLAVTGELFF. DNA for the CDR3: TGCGCCAGCAGCTTGGAACCCTTACAGTTCCCGGGACTAGCGGTCACCGGGGAGCTGTTTTTT. The genes are TRBV5-1 and TRBJ2-2; TRBD2 agrees at 11 bases. The CDR3 is 21 amino acids. The germline CDR1 and CDR2 sequences are SGHRS and YFSETQ. After removal of 0 bases from V and 4 bases from J, the junction contained 17 bases not matched to a gene.

The chain has TRBV11-2 and TRBJ1-5; no definite D call. Per germline, CDR1 SGHAT and CDR2 FQNNGV. The CDR3 loop spans 13 amino acids. V gave up 5 bases and J gave up 7 bases, with 12 bases separating them. The CDR3 reads CASSQIGGQPQHF. Here the CDR3 DNA reads TGTGCCAGCAGCCAAATCGGAGGACAGCCCCAGCATTTT.

The V call is TRBV2, the J call TRBJ1-4, with 8 bases identical to TRBD1. This CDR3 is built from 17 residues. Trimming took 8 bases from V and 5 from J; bases not matched to a gene: 16. Germline V gene sequence: CDR1 SNHLY, CDR2 FYNNEI. CDR3 sequence: CASLRDRTIVGNEKLFF. The CDR3 DNA reads TGTGCCAGCCTCCGGGACAGGACTATAGTGGGGAATGAAAAACTGTTTTTT.

The J gene is TRBJ1-1, the V gene TRBV23-1; 7 bases are a match to TRBD1. TRBV23-1 has ORF status, its function being uncertain. V shed 0 bases, J shed 4 bases, and the junction held 8 bases outside the gene matches. This CDR3 comprises 16 residues. The CDR3 spells CASSQSGRGHGTEAFF. The CDR3 DNA reads as TGCGCCAGCAGTCAATCTGGGAGGGGGCACGGCACTGAAGCTTTCTTT.

The V call is TRBV10-3, the J call TRBJ1-4, with a possible D match to TRBD1 (5 bases). Germline CDR1 ENHRY, CDR2 SYGVKD. The CDR3 covers 13 residues. Trimming took off 4 bases at V and 7 bases at J, with 10 bases between the two ends. The CDR3 reads CAISGGTIEKLFF. The DNA for the CDR3 is TGTGCCATCAGTGGGGGGACCATTGAAAAACTGTTTTTT.

Details on this clone: Different DNA sequences within this sample yield the same CDR3. The CDR3 is CASSVGPSGNQPQHF. CDR3 nucleotides: TGTGCCAGCAGCGTGGGGCCGTCTGGCAATCAGCCCCAGCATTTT. The chain uses TRBV9 and TRBJ1-5; D is perhaps TRBD1 (5 bases). Between the trimmed V and J ends, which lost 2 bases and 2 bases, there was a span of 11 bases. The CDR3 length is 15 residues. CDR1 SGDLS and CDR2 YYNGEE come from the germline V gene.

This clone has more than one count but fewer than ten. The chain joins TRBV28 to TRBJ1-2; D is unresolved. The V and J ends lost 3 bases and 1 base respectively, with 6 bases between them. The germline V gene encodes CDR1 MDHEN and CDR2 SYDVKM. This CDR3 has 13 amino acids. The CDR3 coding sequence is TGTGCCAGCAGTTTCCTCAGTAACTATGGCTACACCTTC. Translating gives CASSFLSNYGYTF.

There are many counts of this clone. The chain is built from TRBV6-5 and TRBJ1-1, with a possible D match to TRBD1 (6 bases). The CDR3 totals 14 residues. Germline V gene data show CDR1 as MNHEY and CDR2 as SVGAGI. V was shortened by 6 bases and J by 4 bases, with 15 bases between the two germline ends. The CDR3 region has the DNA TGTGCCAGCAGACCGGACAGTCCACGCACTGAAGCTTTCTTT. It specifies CASRPDSPRTEAFF.

In DNA, the CDR3 is TGTGCCAGCAGCCAGGGGGAGTCGAACACCGGGGAGCTGTTTTTT. Translation gives CASSQGESNTGELFF. This rearrangement joins TRBV4-2 to TRBJ2-2; either TRBD1 or TRBD2 may fit D (5 bases each). CDR1 and CDR2 (germline): LGHNA, YNFKEQ. V lost 3 bases to trimming and J lost 0 bases, with 8 bases between them. The CDR3 loop spans 15 amino acids.

The gene calls are TRBV7-9 and TRBJ1-1; weak D call: TRBD1 (5 bases). The V gene's germline CDR1 is SEHNR and CDR2 FQNEAQ (reference sequence). The CDR3 covers 13 residues. V shed 5 bases and J shed 5 bases, with 12 bases lying between them. In DNA form, the CDR3 reads TGTGCCAGCAGCCTACACGAGGGGACTGAAGCTTTCTTT. Its protein is CASSLHEGTEAFF.

The table lists this clone with a count of one. The J gene is TRBJ1-2, the V gene TRBV28; D unclear. The CDR3 is made up of 13 amino acids. Trimming stripped 7 bases from V and 0 bases from J, with 9 bases between. Germline lookup yields CDR1 MDHEN and CDR2 SYDVKM. The DNA of the CDR3 is TGTGCCAGCATGATTAGTCCTAACTATGGCTACACCTTC. This translates into CASMISPNYGYTF.

This clone has at least ten counts. Other DNA sequences of this sample code for an identical CDR3. The chain carries TRBV28 and TRBJ1-6, with 7 bases identical to TRBD1. CDR3 length equals 15 residues. J gave up 5 bases and V 6 bases, and 7 bases lay outside the gene matches. Germline-derived CDR1 and CDR2 are MDHEN and SYDVKM. CDR3 coding DNA: TGTGCCAGCAGCCCCGGCGACAGGGATAATTCACCCCTCCACTTT. It is translated as CASSPGDRDNSPLHF.

This rearrangement joins TRBV14 to TRBJ1-1, with 8 bases fitting TRBD1. The CDR3 covers 15 residues. From germline, CDR1 is SGHDN and CDR2 FVKESK. Unmatched junction bases numbered 8, after V lost 4 bases and J lost 4 bases. The DNA of the CDR3 is TGTGCCAGCAGCCCCCTCGGACAGGGAACCACTGAAGCTTTCTTT. Amino acids: CASSPLGQGTTEAFF.

The rearrangement joins TRBV30 to TRBJ2-5; tentatively, D is TRBD1 or TRBD2 (5 bases each). Germline V CDR1 and CDR2: GTSNPN, SVGIG (reference sequence). This CDR3 is built from 14 residues. Trimming stripped 0 bases from V and 5 bases from J, with 13 bases between. The CDR3 protein is CAWSVGALGETQYF. The CDR3 coding sequence is TGTGCCTGGAGTGTCGGGGCCCTGGGGGAGACCCAGTACTTC.

This chain links TRBV9 with TRBJ2-3; the D gene is possibly TRBD2 (5 bases). In germline, CDR1 is SGDLS, CDR2 YYNGEE. Trimming cost V 0 bases and J 5 bases, with 13 bases left between them. This CDR3 comprises 15 residues. The CDR3 DNA sequence: TGTGCCAGCAGCGTAGTAGCGTATGGTAGAGATACGCAGTATTTT. Amino acid sequence: CASSVVAYGRDTQYF.

J is TRBJ2-4 and V is TRBV7-2; 10 nucleotides agree with TRBD1. The CDR3 has 16 residues. V lost 6 bases to trimming and J lost 2 bases; unmatched junction nucleotides: 7. Germline V lookup: CDR1 SGHTA, CDR2 FQGNSA. The CDR3 bases are TGTGCCAGCAGTTTGACAGGGGGCTTGTCCAAAAACATTCAGTACTTC. Its protein is CASSLTGGLSKNIQYF.

The chain couples TRBV10-3 to TRBJ2-7, with D possibly being TRBD1 (5 bases). The CDR3 has 11 amino acids. Germline V gives CDR1 ENHRY, CDR2 SYGVKD. V lost 3 bases and J 8 bases, leaving 8 bases between the germline ends. This CDR3 is CAISEGDQQYF. DNA for the CDR3: TGTGCCATCAGTGAAGGGGATCAGCAGTACTTC.

The chain has TRBV2 and TRBJ2-3; 10 positions match TRBD2. The CDR3 has 15 residues. Germline lookup yields CDR1 SNHLY and CDR2 FYNNEI. The junction had 8 bases not matched to a gene; V was cut back by 7 bases and J by 4 bases. CDR3 in DNA: TGTGCCAGCATCCCAAGCGGGGGGGCGGCAGATACGCAGTATTTT. Its translation is CASIPSGGAADTQYF.

The chain links TRBV11-3 to TRBJ2-2; 8 bases fit TRBD2. V shed 3 bases and J 5 bases; nucleotides not matched to a gene: 8. The CDR3 is made up of 16 amino acids. The germline gives CDR1 SGHNT, CDR2 YENEEA. In DNA form, the CDR3 reads TGTGCCAGCAGCTTGCAAGGGGCTAGCGGGACCGGGGAGCTGTTTTTT. It encodes CASSLQGASGTGELFF.

The V call is TRBV6-1, the J call TRBJ2-3; D is possibly TRBD2 (6 bases). The CDR3 length is 14 residues. Between the trimmed V and J ends, which lost 10 bases and 1 base, there was a span of 15 bases. Per the germline V gene, CDR1 is MNHNS and CDR2 is SASEGT. The DNA for the CDR3 is TGTGCCACCAGGCGGGTAGCGGGCACAGATACGCAGTATTTT. This sequence encodes CATRRVAGTDTQYF.

V is TRBV18 and J is TRBJ2-7, with D possibly called TRBD1 or TRBD2 (5 bases each). The CDR3 consists of 14 residues. Trimming removed 4 bases at V and 6 bases at J, with 16 bases between. The germline V gene encodes CDR1 KGHSH and CDR2 LQKENI. CDR3 in DNA: TGTGCCAGCTCACTCACCGGGACCGATCTCGAGCAGTACTTC. It encodes CASSLTGTDLEQYF.

This sequence joins TRBV18 and TRBJ1-5, with 8 positions matching TRBD1. The length of the CDR3 is 16 residues. The germline gives CDR1 KGHSH, CDR2 LQKENI. The junction had 13 bases not matched to a gene; V was cut back by 8 bases and J by 4 bases. Here the CDR3 reads CASAERQDRVNQPQHF. In DNA, the CDR3 is TGTGCCAGCGCAGAGAGGCAGGACAGGGTTAATCAGCCCCAGCATTTT.

This chain uses TRBV6-4 with TRBJ1-1; TRBD1 might be the D (6 bases). The CDR3 spans 14 residues. V was pared by 4 bases and J by 0 bases, with 9 bases between. The germline V gene encodes CDR1 MRHNA and CDR2 SNTAGT. Written as DNA, the CDR3 is TGTGCCAGCAGTGCCGGACAGATGAACACTGAAGCTTTCTTT. It specifies CASSAGQMNTEAFF.

CDR3 protein: CASSLELAGYEQFF. The CDR3 region has the DNA TGTGCCAGCAGCTTAGAACTAGCGGGATATGAGCAGTTCTTC. The chain joins TRBV11-2 to TRBJ2-1; 10 bases are a match to TRBD2. J gave up 8 bases and V 0 bases, and 1 base lay outside the gene matches. CDR3 length equals 14 residues. Germline CDR1 and CDR2: SGHAT and FQNNGV.

V usage is TRBV5-6 and J usage is TRBJ2-5; D might be TRBD1 (5 bases). Germline V lookup: CDR1 SGHDT, CDR2 YYEEEE. V was trimmed by 0 bases and J by 4 bases, leaving 10 bases between them. This CDR3 spans 14 amino acids. In DNA form, the CDR3 reads TGTGCCAGCAGCTTGGTGTTTGGGGCAGAGACCCAGTACTTC. Protein sequence: CASSLVFGAETQYF.

The rearrangement joins TRBV5-6 to TRBJ2-5, with TRBD1 as a possible D gene (6 bases). The CDR3 is 15 amino acids. With 1 base removed from V and 4 bases from J, the gap between germline ends came to 14 bases. CDR1 is SGHDT, CDR2 YYEEEE, per germline. For the CDR3, the DNA is TGTGCCAGCAGCTTGACCAGGGGAGTAAGAGAGACCCAGTACTTC. Protein sequence: CASSLTRGVRETQYF. The full variable domain, its missing parts supplied by reference TRBV5-6 and TRBJ2-5, is DAGVTQSPTHLIKTRGQQVTLRCSPKSGHDTVSWYQQALGQGPQFIFQYYEEEERQRGNFPDRFSGHQFPNYSSELNVNALLLGDSALYLCASSLTRGVRETQYFGPGTRLLVL.